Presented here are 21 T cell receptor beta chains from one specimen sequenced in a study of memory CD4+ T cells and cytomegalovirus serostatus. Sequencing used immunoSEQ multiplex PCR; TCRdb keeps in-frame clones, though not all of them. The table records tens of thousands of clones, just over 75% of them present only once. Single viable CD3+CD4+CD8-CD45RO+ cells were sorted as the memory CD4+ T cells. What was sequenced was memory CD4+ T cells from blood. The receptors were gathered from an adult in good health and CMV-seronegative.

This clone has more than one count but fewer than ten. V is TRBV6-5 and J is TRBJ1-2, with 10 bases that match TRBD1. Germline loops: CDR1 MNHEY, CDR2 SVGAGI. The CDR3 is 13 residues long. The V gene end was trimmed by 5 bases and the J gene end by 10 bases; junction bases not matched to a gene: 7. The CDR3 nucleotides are TGTGCCAGCAGTCAGGGACAGGGGTTAACCTACACCTTC. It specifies CASSQGQGLTYTF.

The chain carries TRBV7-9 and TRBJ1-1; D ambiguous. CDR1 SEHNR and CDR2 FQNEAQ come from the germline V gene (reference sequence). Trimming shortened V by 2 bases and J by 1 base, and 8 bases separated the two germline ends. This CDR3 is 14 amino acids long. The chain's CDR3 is CASSLKETNTEAFF. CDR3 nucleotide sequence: TGTGCCAGCAGCTTAAAGGAAACGAACACTGAAGCTTTCTTT.

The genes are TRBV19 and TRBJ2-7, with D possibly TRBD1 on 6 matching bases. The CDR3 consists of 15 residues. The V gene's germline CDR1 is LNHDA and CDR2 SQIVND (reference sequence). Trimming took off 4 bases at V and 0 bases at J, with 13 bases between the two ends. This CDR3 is CASSTIQGSSYEQYF. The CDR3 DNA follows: TGTGCCAGTAGTACGATACAGGGTAGCTCCTACGAGCAGTACTTC.

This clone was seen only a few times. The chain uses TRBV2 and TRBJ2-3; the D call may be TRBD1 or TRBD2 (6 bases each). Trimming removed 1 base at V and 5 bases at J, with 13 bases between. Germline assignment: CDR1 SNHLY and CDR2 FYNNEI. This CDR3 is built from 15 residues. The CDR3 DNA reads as TGTGCCAGCAGTGAAGGGACAGCCGGGGGAGATACGCAGTATTTT. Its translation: CASSEGTAGGDTQYF.

This chain's CDR3 is CASTPRASYEQYF. CDR3 sequence (DNA): TGTGCCAGCACCCCGCGAGCCTCCTACGAGCAGTACTTC. The J gene is TRBJ2-7, the V gene TRBV2; D gene unclear. The CDR3 length is 13 residues. The germline V gene has CDR1 SNHLY and CDR2 FYNNEI. The V and J ends lost 7 bases and 0 bases respectively, with 10 bases between them. The variable domain in full, completed from reference TRBV2 and TRBJ2-7, reads EPEVTQTPSHQVTQMGQEVILRCVPISNHLYFYWYRQILGQKVEFLVSFYNNEISEKSEIFDDQFSVERPDGSNFTLKIRSTKLEDSAMYFCASTPRASYEQYFGPGTRLTVT.

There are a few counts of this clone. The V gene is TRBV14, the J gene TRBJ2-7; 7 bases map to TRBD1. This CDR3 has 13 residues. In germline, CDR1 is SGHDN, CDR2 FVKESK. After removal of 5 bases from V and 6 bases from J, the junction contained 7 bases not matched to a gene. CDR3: CASSFTGVGEQYF. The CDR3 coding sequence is TGTGCCAGCAGCTTTACAGGGGTGGGCGAGCAGTACTTC.

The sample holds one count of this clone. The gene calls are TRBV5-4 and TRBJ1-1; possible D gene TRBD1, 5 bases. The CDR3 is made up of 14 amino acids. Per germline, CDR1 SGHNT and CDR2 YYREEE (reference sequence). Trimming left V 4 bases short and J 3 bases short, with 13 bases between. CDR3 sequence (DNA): TGTGCCAGCAGCCAGGACGACAGCTACACTGAAGCTTTCTTT. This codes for CASSQDDSYTEAFF.

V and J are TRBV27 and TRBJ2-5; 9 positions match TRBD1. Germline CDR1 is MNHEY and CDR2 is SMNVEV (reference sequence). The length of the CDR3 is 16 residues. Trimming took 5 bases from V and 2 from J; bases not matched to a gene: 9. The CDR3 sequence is CASSPGTGTRQETQYF. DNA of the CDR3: TGTGCCAGCAGTCCGGGGACAGGGACGAGGCAAGAGACCCAGTACTTC.

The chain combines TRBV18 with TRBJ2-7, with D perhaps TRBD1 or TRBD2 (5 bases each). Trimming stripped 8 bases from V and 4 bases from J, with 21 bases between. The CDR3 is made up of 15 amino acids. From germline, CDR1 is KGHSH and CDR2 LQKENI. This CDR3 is CASGGIRRTQYEQYF. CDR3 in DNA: TGTGCCAGCGGGGGAATCAGAAGAACTCAATACGAGCAGTACTTC. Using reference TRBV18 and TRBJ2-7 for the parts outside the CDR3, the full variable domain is NAGVMQNPRHLVRRRGQEARLRCSPMKGHSHVYWYRQLPEEGLKFMVYLQKENIIDESGMPKERFSAEFPKEGPSILRIQQVVRGDSAAYFCASGGIRRTQYEQYFGPGTRLTVT.

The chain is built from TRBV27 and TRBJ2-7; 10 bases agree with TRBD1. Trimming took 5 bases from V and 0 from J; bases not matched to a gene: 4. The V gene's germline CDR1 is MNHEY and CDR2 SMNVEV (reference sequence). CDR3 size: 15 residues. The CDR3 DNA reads TGTGCCAGCAGTCTCCGACAGGGGGCCTCCTACGAGCAGTACTTC. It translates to CASSLRQGASYEQYF.

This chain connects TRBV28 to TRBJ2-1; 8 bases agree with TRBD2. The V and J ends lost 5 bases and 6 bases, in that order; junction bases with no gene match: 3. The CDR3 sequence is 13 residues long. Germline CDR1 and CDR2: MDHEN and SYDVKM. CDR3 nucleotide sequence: TGTGCCAGCAGTCCCACTAGCGGCAATGAGCAGTTCTTC. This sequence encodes CASSPTSGNEQFF.

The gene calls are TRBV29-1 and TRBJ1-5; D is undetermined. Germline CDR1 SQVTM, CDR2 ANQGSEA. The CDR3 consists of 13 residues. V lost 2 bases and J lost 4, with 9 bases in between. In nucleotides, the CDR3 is TGCAGCGTTGAACTGGGCGTAAATCAGCCCCAGCATTTT. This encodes CSVELGVNQPQHF.

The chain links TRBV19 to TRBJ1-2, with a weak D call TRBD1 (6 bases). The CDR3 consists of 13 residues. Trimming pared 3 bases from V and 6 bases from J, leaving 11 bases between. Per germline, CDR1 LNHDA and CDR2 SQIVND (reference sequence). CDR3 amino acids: CASSITGRDGYTF. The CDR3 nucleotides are TGTGCCAGTAGTATCACAGGGCGCGATGGCTACACCTTC.

The CDR3 DNA reads TGTGCCAGCAGCCACCTAGCGGGAGATTCGGGCACAGATACGCAGTATTTT. Its protein is CASSHLAGDSGTDTQYF. V is TRBV5-5 and J is TRBJ2-3; TRBD2 agrees at 10 bases. From germline, CDR1 is SGHKS and CDR2 YYEKEE (reference sequence). The junction had 9 bases not matched to a gene; V was cut back by 4 bases and J by 1 base. The CDR3 spans 17 residues.

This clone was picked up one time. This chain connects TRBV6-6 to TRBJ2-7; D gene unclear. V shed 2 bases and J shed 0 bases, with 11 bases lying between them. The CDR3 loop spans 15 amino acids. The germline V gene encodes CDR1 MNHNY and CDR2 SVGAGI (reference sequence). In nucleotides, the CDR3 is TGTGCCAGCAGTTACCCCGCAGTCAGCTCCTACGAGCAGTACTTC. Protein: CASSYPAVSSYEQYF.

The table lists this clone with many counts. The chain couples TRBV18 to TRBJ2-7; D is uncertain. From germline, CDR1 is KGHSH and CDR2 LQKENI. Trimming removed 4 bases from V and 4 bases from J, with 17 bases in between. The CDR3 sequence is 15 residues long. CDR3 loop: CASSRPRLITYEQYF. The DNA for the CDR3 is TGTGCCAGCTCACGTCCTCGACTTATAACGTACGAGCAGTACTTC.

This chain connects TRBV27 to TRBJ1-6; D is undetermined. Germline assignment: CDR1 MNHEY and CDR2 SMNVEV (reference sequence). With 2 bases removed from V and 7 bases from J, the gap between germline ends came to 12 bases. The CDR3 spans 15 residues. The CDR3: CASSLRGLLNSPLHF. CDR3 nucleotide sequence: TGTGCCAGCAGTTTACGGGGTTTACTAAATTCACCCCTCCACTTT.

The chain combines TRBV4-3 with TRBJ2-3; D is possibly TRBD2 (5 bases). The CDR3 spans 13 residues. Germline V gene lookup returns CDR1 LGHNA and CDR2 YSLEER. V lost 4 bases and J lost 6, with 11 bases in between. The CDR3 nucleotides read TGCGCCAGCAGCCTCGGGCGAGGGGATACGCAGTATTTT. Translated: CASSLGRGDTQYF.

CDR3 DNA sequence: TGTGCCAGCTCACTGATAGTGCAGGGAGGCACAGATACGCAGTATTTT. Translated: CASSLIVQGGTDTQYF. V usage is TRBV18 and J usage is TRBJ2-3; D may correspond to TRBD1 or TRBD2 (5 bases each). This CDR3 region has 16 residues. CDR1 is KGHSH, CDR2 LQKENI, per germline. Trimming shortened V by 4 bases and J by 1 base, and 15 bases separated the two germline ends.

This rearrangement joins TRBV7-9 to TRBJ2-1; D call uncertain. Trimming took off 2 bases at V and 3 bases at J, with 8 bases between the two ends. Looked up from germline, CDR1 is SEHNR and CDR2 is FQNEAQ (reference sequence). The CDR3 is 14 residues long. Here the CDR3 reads CASSLPGRYNEQFF. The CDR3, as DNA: TGTGCCAGCAGCTTACCGGGCCGCTACAATGAGCAGTTCTTC.

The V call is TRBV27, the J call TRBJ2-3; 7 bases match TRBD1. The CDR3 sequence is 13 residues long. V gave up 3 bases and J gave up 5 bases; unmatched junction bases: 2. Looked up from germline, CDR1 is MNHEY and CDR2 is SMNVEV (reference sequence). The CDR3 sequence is CASSLGQQDTQYF. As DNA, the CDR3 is TGTGCCAGCAGTTTGGGACAGCAAGATACGCAGTATTTT.